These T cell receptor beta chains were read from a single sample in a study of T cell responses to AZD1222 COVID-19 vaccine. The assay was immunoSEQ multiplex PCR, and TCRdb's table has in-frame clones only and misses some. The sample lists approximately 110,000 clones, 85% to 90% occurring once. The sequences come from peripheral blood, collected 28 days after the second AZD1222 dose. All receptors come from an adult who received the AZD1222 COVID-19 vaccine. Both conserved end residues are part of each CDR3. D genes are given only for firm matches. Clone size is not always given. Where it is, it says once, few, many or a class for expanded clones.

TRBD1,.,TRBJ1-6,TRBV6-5,CASRNDRDLEALHF,TGTGCCAGCAGGAACGACAGGGACCTCGAGGCCCTCCACTTT
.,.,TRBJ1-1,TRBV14,CASSPPLGGWMNTEAFF,TGTGCCAGCAGTCCTCCGTTGGGGGGGTGGATGAACACTGAAGCTTTCTTT
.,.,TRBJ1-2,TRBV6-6,CASSYSSDYTF,TGTGCCAGCAGTTACTCGAGTGACTACACCTTC
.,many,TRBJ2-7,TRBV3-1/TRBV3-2,CASSQDSLLQGSYEQYF,TGTGCCAGCAGCCAAGATAGTCTCCTTCAGGGATCCTACGAGCAGTACTTC
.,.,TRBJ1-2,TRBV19,CASSSNGRVYGYTF,TGTGCCAGTAGCTCGAATGGCAGAGTGTATGGCTACACCTTC
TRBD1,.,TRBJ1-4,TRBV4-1,CASSQDIVQGDGHEKLFF,TGCGCCAGCAGCCAAGATATTGTCCAGGGGGACGGCCATGAAAAACTGTTTTTT
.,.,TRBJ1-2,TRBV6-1,CASSEFWGEGGYTF,TGTGCCAGCAGTGAATTCTGGGGGGAGGGAGGCTACACCTTC
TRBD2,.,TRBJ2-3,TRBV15,CATSRDGGESTDTQYF,TGTGCCACCAGCCGAGACGGGGGGGAGAGCACAGATACGCAGTATTTT
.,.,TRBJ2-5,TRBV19,CASTDGFQETQYF,TGTGCCAGTACCGACGGATTCCAAGAGACCCAGTACTTC
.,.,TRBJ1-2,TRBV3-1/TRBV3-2,CASSQEWGASYGYTF,TGTGCCAGCAGCCAGGAATGGGGGGCTAGCTATGGCTACACCTTC
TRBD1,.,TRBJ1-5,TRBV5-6,CASLSWGQPVSNQPQHF,TGTGCCAGCCTATCATGGGGACAGCCCGTTAGCAATCAGCCCCAGCATTTT
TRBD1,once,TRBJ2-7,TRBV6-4,CASSPQSGTAYEQYF,TGTGCCAGCAGTCCCCAGTCCGGGACAGCCTACGAGCAGTACTTC
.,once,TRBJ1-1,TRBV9,CASIKAPNGNTEAFF,TGTGCCAGCATAAAGGCCCCCAATGGGAACACTGAAGCTTTCTTT
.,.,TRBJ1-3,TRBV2,CASSDNRNTIYF,TGTGCCAGCAGCGACAACAGAAACACCATATATTTT
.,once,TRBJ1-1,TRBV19,CASSIVFGGMTEAFF,TGTGCCAGTAGTATAGTTTTCGGGGGGATGACTGAAGCTTTCTTT
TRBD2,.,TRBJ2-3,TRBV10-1,CASSDGRGGRDTQYF,TGCGCCAGCAGTGATGGGCGGGGGGGCCGAGATACGCAGTATTTT
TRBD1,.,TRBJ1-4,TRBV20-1,CSASNPTGENEKLFF,TGCAGTGCTAGTAACCCGACAGGGGAAAATGAAAAACTGTTTTTT
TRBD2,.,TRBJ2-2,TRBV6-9,CASSYRGAGELFF,TGTGCCAGCAGTTACCGGGGGGCCGGGGAGCTGTTTTTT
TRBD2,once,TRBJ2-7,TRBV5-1,CASSLNLAGTYYEQYF,TGCGCCAGCAGCTTAAACCTAGCGGGGACTTACTACGAGCAGTACTTC